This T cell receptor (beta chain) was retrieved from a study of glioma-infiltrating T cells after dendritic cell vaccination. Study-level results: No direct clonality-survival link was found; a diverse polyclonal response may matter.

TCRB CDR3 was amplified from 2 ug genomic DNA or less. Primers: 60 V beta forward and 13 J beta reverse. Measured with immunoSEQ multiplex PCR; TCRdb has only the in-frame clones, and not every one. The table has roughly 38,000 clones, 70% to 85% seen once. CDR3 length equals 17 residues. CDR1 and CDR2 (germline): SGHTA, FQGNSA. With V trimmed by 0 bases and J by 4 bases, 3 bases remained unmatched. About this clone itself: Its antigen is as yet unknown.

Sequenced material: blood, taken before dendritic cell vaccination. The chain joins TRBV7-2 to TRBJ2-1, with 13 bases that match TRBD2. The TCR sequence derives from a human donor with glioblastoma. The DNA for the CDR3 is TGTGCCAGCAGCTTAGCCCTACTAGCGGGGGGGTACAATGAGCAGTTCTTC. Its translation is CASSLALLAGGYNEQFF.